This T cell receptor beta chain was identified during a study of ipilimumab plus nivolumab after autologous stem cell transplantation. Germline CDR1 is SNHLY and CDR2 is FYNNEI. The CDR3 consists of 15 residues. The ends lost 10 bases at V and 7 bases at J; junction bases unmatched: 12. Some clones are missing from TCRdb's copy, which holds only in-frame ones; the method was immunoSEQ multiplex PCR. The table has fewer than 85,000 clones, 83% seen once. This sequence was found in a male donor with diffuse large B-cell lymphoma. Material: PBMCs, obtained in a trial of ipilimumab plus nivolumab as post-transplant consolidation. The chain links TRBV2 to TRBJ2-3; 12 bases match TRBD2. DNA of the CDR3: TGTGCCACGGGGGTCGGACTAGCGGGGCCATATACGCAGTATTTT. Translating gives CATGVGLAGPYTQYF.